The T cell receptor beta chain described here comes from a study of T cells in localized non-small cell lung cancer. Findings of the study overall: Uninvolved adjacent lung, not tumor, had the highest T cell clonality.

Assay used: immunoSEQ multiplex PCR; TCRdb lists only in-frame clones, some missing. The sample has roughly 77,000 clones, around 89% seen once. On this clone itself: As yet, its antigen is unknown.

The CDR3 is made up of 15 amino acids. Germline loops: CDR1 LNHDA, CDR2 SQIVND (reference sequence). The V end lost 6 bases, the J end lost 5 bases, and 16 bases lay between the germline ends. The starting material was peripheral blood, obtained before any cancer treatment. The sequence was collected from a woman between 35 and 75 years old with stage I squamous cell lung carcinoma. The gene calls are TRBV19 and TRBJ1-4; weak D call: TRBD1 (6 bases). CDR3 loop: CASRRNRAVNEKLFF. The DNA of the CDR3 is TGTGCCAGTAGGCGAAACAGGGCCGTCAATGAAAAACTGTTTTTT.